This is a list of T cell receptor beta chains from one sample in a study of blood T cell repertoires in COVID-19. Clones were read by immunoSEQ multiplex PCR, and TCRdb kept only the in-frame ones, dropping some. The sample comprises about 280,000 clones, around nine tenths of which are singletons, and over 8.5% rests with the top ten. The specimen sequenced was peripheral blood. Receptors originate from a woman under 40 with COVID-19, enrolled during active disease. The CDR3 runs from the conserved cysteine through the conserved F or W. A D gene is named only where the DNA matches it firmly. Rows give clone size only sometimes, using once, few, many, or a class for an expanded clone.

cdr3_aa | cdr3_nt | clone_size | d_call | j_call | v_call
CASKERGGQETQYF | TGTGCCAGCAAAGAGCGGGGAGGACAAGAGACCCAGTACTTC | . | TRBD2 | TRBJ2-5 | TRBV6-5
CASSRRQGGVNTEAFF | TGTGCCAGCAGCAGACGACAGGGCGGCGTGAACACTGAAGCTTTCTTT | . | TRBD1 | TRBJ1-1 | TRBV7-9
CASSLYGGGGFSYEQYF | TGTGCCAGCAGCTTATATGGCGGGGGGGGCTTCTCCTACGAGCAGTACTTC | . | TRBD2 | TRBJ2-7 | TRBV7-2
CALGGGNGYTF | TGTGCCCTAGGAGGGGGCAATGGCTACACCTTC | . | TRBD1 | TRBJ1-2 | TRBV19
CASSYQGDEKLFF | TGTGCCAGCAGTTACCAGGGCGATGAAAAACTGTTTTTT | few | . | TRBJ1-4 | TRBV12-3/TRBV12-4
CASSLAPAAEEYEQYF | TGTGCCAGCAGCTTGGCACCGGCGGCAGAGGAATACGAGCAGTACTTC | . | . | TRBJ2-7 | TRBV5-5
CASFSRTGENFYEQYF | TGTGCCAGCTTTTCCAGGACAGGAGAGAACTTCTACGAGCAGTACTTC | once | TRBD1 | TRBJ2-7 | TRBV27
CASSQGVGGQPQHF | TGTGCCAGCAGCCAAGGTGTCGGGGGTCAGCCCCAGCATTTT | once | . | TRBJ1-5 | TRBV3-1/TRBV3-2
CASMWDSMNTEAFF | TGTGCCAGTATGTGGGACAGTATGAACACTGAAGCTTTCTTT | . | TRBD1 | TRBJ1-1 | TRBV19
CASSSGTTNYEKLFF | TGTGCCAGCAGTTCCGGGACTACGAATTATGAAAAACTGTTTTTT | . | . | TRBJ1-4 | TRBV6-5